A single sample gave rise to the 9 T cell receptor beta chains below, sequenced in a study of T cells in Graves' hyperthyroidism and ophthalmopathy. Researchers amplified the TCR beta CDR3 regions from RNA transcripts. In the first-round RT-PCR of the TCR CDR3, the HTBI primer set was used. TCRdb called the multiplex PCR reads again in MiXCR, with one record for every CDR3 protein. The table lists about 250,000 distinct CDR3 sequences, about 24% of them singletons, with approximately 35% in the top ten. The sample taken for sequencing was blood. The receptor set was obtained from a woman between 40 and 55 years old with Graves' ophthalmopathy.

This clonotype appeared many times. The chain couples TRBV20-1 to TRBJ1-2; D unresolved. Trimming shortened V by 2 bases and J by 4 bases, and 5 bases separated the two germline ends. The CDR3 is made up of 11 amino acids. Germline V gives CDR1 DFQATT, CDR2 SNEGSKA (reference sequence). Here the CDR3 DNA reads TGCAGTGCTAGAATAATCTATGGCTACACCTTC. This encodes CSARIIYGYTF.

Many counts were recorded for this clonotype. V and J are TRBV7-9 and TRBJ2-2; 8 bases fit TRBD1. In germline, CDR1 is SEHNR, CDR2 FQNEAQ (reference sequence). This CDR3 is built from 15 residues. J was trimmed by 7 bases and V by 5 bases; bases with no gene match: 9. DNA for the CDR3: TGTGCCAGCAGCCCGGTGACAGGGGCTATCGGGGAGCTGTTTTTT. Translated: CASSPVTGAIGELFF.

This clonotype was recorded at least ten times. V gene TRBV6-2 or TRBV6-3 combines with J gene TRBJ2-3, with no clear D. The CDR3 sequence is 14 residues long. V lost 0 bases and J 0 bases, leaving 4 bases between the germline ends. CDR1 is MNHEY and CDR2 is SVGEGT in the germline V gene. The CDR3, as DNA: TGTGCCAGCAGTTACTCGCGGAGCACAGATACGCAGTATTTT. Protein: CASSYSRSTDTQYF.

This clonotype has more than one count but fewer than ten. The chain couples TRBV28 to TRBJ2-5, with 10 bases identical to TRBD1. The junction had 5 bases not matched to a gene; V was cut back by 2 bases and J by 5 bases. Germline V CDR1 and CDR2: MDHEN, SYDVKM. CDR3 length equals 15 residues. The CDR3 region has the DNA TGTGCCAGCAGTTTAGGGACAGGGGCATGGGAGACCCAGTACTTC. Protein sequence: CASSLGTGAWETQYF.

The gene calls are TRBV19 and TRBJ1-5; D is perhaps TRBD1 (5 bases). Trimming removed 6 bases at V and 1 base at J, with 13 bases between. This CDR3 is built from 15 residues. Germline V gene lookup returns CDR1 LNHDA and CDR2 SQIVND (reference sequence). The CDR3 DNA follows: TGTGCCAGTAGCCGGACGGAGGGGAGCAATCAGCCCCAGCATTTT. Its protein product is CASSRTEGSNQPQHF.

The J gene is TRBJ1-2, the V gene TRBV6-1; the match to TRBD1 covers 7 bases. The germline CDR1 and CDR2 sequences are MNHNS and SASEGT. J lost 4 bases, V lost 7 bases, and 3 bases had no gene match. This CDR3 is built from 12 residues. The CDR3 region is CASNRQGYGYTF. As DNA, the CDR3 is TGTGCCAGCAATCGACAGGGCTATGGCTACACCTTC.

This clonotype has just a few counts. The chain is built from TRBV29-1 and TRBJ1-2; tentatively, D is TRBD1 (5 bases). The CDR3 runs 14 residues. Between the trimmed V and J ends, which lost 3 bases and 3 bases, there was a span of 14 bases. Germline loops: CDR1 SQVTM, CDR2 ANQGSEA. The CDR3 here is CSVDGWGTDYGYTF. The CDR3 region has the DNA TGCAGCGTTGACGGGTGGGGGACGGACTATGGCTACACCTTC.

The sample holds many counts of this clonotype. The chain carries TRBV12-3 or TRBV12-4 and TRBJ1-2; 7 bases match TRBD1. The CDR3 is 14 amino acids. Trimming removed 5 bases from V and 5 bases from J; junction bases left unmatched: 8. CDR3 nucleotide sequence: TGTGCCAGCAGTCCGACAGGGTCTTGGTATGGCTACACCTTC. Amino acids: CASSPTGSWYGYTF.

There are many counts of this clonotype. This chain connects TRBV30 to TRBJ2-7; D unclear. Germline V lookup: CDR1 GTSNPN, CDR2 SVGIG (reference sequence). The CDR3 has 14 residues. V was cut by 0 bases and J by 5 bases, with 14 bases left in between. CDR3 sequence (DNA): TGTGCCTGGAGTGTAGGGCAAGTAGACAACGAGCAGTACTTC. Protein: CAWSVGQVDNEQYF.